The clone carrying this T cell receptor (beta chain) was detected a few times. The data were taken from a study of CD8+ T cells in alopecia areata. Study details: The study gave treated patients oral tofacitinib at 5 to 10 mg twice daily. Scalp area affected, as a percentage, set the severity score of treated patients.

Indicated treatment: oral pan-JAK inhibitor, 5-10 mg twice daily. Separation by sorting yielded CD4+ and CD8+ T cells from PBMCs. Per germline, CDR1 SGDLS and CDR2 YYNGEE. V was shortened by 0 bases and J by 8 bases, with 14 bases between the two germline ends. The CDR3 runs to 14 residues. RNA was isolated and reverse transcribed to cDNA, the sequencing template. Profiling relied on immunoSEQ multiplex PCR, and the TCRdb table lists in-frame clones only, not all of them. The sample has some 120,000 clones, over 55% seen once. Sequenced material: CD4+ T cells sorted from blood, taken at week 4, from a patient treated with tofacitinib. The sequence derives from a human donor with alopecia areata. The chain links TRBV9 to TRBJ1-2; D unclear. CDR3 nucleotide sequence: TGTGCCAGCAGCGTAGGGGTTGGGGAAGGAGGCTACACCTTC. It specifies CASSVGVGEGGYTF. Full variable domain (outside the CDR3, taken from reference TRBV9 and TRBJ1-2): DSGVTQTPKHLITATGQRVTLRCSPRSGDLSVYWYQQSLDQGLQFLIQYYNGEERAKGNILERFSAQQFPDLHSELNLSSLELGDSALYFCASSVGVGEGGYTFGSGTRLTVV.